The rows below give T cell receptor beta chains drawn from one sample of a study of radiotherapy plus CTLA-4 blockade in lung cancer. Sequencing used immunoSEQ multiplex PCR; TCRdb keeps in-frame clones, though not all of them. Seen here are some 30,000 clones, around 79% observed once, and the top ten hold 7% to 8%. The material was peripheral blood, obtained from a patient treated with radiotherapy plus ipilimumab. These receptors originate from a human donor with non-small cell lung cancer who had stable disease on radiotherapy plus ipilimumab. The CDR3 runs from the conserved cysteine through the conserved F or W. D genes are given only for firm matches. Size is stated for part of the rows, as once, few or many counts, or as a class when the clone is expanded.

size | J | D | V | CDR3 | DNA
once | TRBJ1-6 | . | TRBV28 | CASSLGTGINSPLHF | TGTGCCAGCAGTTTAGGCACAGGGATTAATTCACCCCTCCACTTT
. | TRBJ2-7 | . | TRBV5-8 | CASIPDLIRGGEQYF | TGTGCCAGCATTCCGGATCTAATCAGGGGCGGTGAGCAGTACTTC
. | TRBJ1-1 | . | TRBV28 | CASSLIEGNKRAFF | TGTGCCAGCAGTTTAATAGAGGGAAACAAACGAGCTTTCTTT
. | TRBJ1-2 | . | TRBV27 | CASSSPGTRTNYGYTF | TGTGCCAGCAGTTCGCCCGGGACGCGAACTAACTATGGCTACACCTTC
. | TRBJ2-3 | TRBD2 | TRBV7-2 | CASSVGLVATDTQYF | TGTGCCAGCAGCGTAGGACTAGTAGCAACAGATACGCAGTATTTT
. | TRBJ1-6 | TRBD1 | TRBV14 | CASSQGMTGINSPLHF | TGTGCCAGCAGCCAAGGGATGACAGGGATAAATTCACCCCTCCACTTT
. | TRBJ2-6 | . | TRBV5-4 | CASSLAGANVLTF | TGTGCCAGCAGCTTGGCTGGGGCCAACGTCCTGACTTTC
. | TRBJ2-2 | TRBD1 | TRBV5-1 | CASTNRDSTNTGELFF | TGCGCCAGCACAAACCGGGACAGCACGAACACCGGGGAGCTGTTTTTT
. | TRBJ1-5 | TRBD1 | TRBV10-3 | CAIRRGLESNQPQHF | TGTGCCATCAGGAGGGGGCTAGAAAGCAATCAGCCCCAGCATTTT
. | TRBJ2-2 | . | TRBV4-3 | CASSQERVDTGELFF | TGCGCCAGCAGCCAAGAGAGGGTAGATACCGGGGAGCTGTTTTTT
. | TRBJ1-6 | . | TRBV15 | CATSRGADYNSPLHF | TGTGCCACCAGCAGAGGAGCGGATTATAATTCACCCCTCCACTTT
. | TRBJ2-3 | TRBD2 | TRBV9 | CASSARYSGTSLLSTDTQYF | TGTGCCAGCAGCGCCCGATATTCCGGGACTAGCTTACTAAGCACAGATACGCAGTATTTT
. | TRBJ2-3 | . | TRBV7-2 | CASSLRLEGTQYF | TGTGCCAGCAGCCTTCGACTAGAGGGTACGCAGTATTTT
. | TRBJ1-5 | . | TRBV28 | CASSFFPIFRGYSNQPQHF | TGTGCCAGCAGTTTTTTCCCTATATTCCGGGGTTATAGCAATCAGCCCCAGCATTTT
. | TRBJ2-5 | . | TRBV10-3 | CAISERPVTETQYF | TGTGCCATCAGTGAGCGCCCCGTAACGGAGACCCAGTACTTC
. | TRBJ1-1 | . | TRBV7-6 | CASSLEAGYTEAFF | TGTGCCAGCAGCTTAGAGGCGGGGTACACTGAAGCTTTCTTT
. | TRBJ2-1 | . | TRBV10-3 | CAIKPPSDNEQFF | TGTGCCATCAAACCCCCGTCGGACAATGAGCAGTTCTTC
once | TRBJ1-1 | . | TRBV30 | CACHTPWQGKAEAFF | TGTGCCTGTCACACACCCTGGCAGGGTAAGGCTGAAGCTTTCTTT
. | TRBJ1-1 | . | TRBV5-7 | CASSYGRNTEAFF | TGTGCCAGCAGCTACGGGAGGAACACTGAAGCTTTCTTT
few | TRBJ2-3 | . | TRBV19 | CASSIGVASDTQYF | TGTGCCAGTAGTATAGGAGTGGCCTCAGATACGCAGTATTTT
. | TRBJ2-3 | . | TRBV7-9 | CASSLGSSTTDTQYF | TGTGCCAGCAGCCTCGGGTCGTCAACCACAGATACGCAGTATTTT
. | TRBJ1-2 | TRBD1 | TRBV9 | CASSVDRGNYGYTF | TGTGCCAGCAGCGTAGACAGGGGGAACTATGGCTACACCTTC
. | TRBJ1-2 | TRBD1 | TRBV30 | CAWRVGGANYGYTF | TGTGCCTGGAGGGTAGGGGGCGCTAACTATGGCTACACCTTC